Listed below are T cell receptor beta chains from one sample, sequenced in a study of sequential checkpoint blockade in melanoma. The protocol was immunoSEQ multiplex PCR, while the TCRdb copy is restricted to in-frame clones and leaves out a portion. The sample consists of some 22,000 clones, roughly 80% of them appearing once. The source material was CD8+ T cells sorted from blood (inferred from file names), sampled from a patient given nivolumab and ipilimumab in sequence. All receptors come from a human donor with melanoma. Each CDR3 is given with its conserved first and last residue. Each record gives: J gene, V gene, D gene, clone size, CDR3 DNA, CDR3 protein. A D gene is named only where the DNA matches it firmly. The size field is filled for only some rows; it gives once, few, many or a size class.

TRBJ2-1,TRBV7-9,TRBD1,-,TGTGCCAGCAGCTCTCCGCTCGACAGGGGGCAGTTCTTC,CASSSPLDRGQFF
TRBJ2-3,TRBV2,TRBD2,-,TGTGCCAGGAGTTACTCTAGCGGGAGGGCCCTCGGGGATACGCAGTATTTT,CARSYSSGRALGDTQYF
TRBJ2-1,TRBV6-6,-,few,TGTGCCAGCAGTTACTCTCCGGAGATCGAGTTCTTC,CASSYSPEIEFF
TRBJ1-5,TRBV7-3,TRBD1,few,TGTGCCAGCAGCTTAGCCGACAGGGCTAGCAATCAGCCCCAGCATTTT,CASSLADRASNQPQHF
TRBJ2-7,TRBV30,-,-,TGTGCCTGGAGTGAATTGGGAGTCTACGAGCAGTACTTC,CAWSELGVYEQYF
TRBJ2-7,TRBV27,TRBD1,-,TGTGCCAGCAGTTTATCGCTGGACAGGGCCCCCGAGCAGTACTTC,CASSLSLDRAPEQYF
TRBJ1-3,TRBV10-3,-,-,TGTGCCATCAGTGAGGTCAGAGGAAACACCATATATTTT,CAISEVRGNTIYF
TRBJ1-1,TRBV7-8,-,-,TGTGCCAGCAGCTTAGTCGGCAGGGGAAAGGCTTTCTTT,CASSLVGRGKAFF
TRBJ1-5,TRBV4-1,-,-,TGCGCCAGCAGCCAAGTGGGGACAAATCAGCCCCAGCATTTT,CASSQVGTNQPQHF
TRBJ2-1,TRBV28,TRBD2,-,TGTGCCAGCAGTCCCACTAGCGGGAGTCCAATCCACTCCTACAATGAGCAGTTCTTC,CASSPTSGSPIHSYNEQFF
TRBJ2-5,TRBV30,TRBD2,-,TGTGCCTCCCCGGGACTAGCGGGAGACATGGGAGAGACCCAGTACTTC,CASPGLAGDMGETQYF
TRBJ1-2,TRBV19,-,once,TGTGCCAGCGTTTCAGGGGTTGGGGGCTACACCTTC,CASVSGVGGYTF
TRBJ1-4,TRBV6-5,-,-,TGTGCCAGCAGTTACTCTTGGGGGGAGTTGAATGAAAAACTGTTTTTT,CASSYSWGELNEKLFF
TRBJ1-2,TRBV10-2,-,once,TGCGCCAGCAGTCCGGGACAAGATTTGGCGAGATTCTTC,CASSPGQDLARFF
TRBJ2-7,TRBV13,-,-,TGTGCCAGCAGCCGGGACACCTCCTACGAGCAGTACTTC,CASSRDTSYEQYF
TRBJ2-2,TRBV11-2,-,-,TGTGCCAGCAGCCCCCCCCCAGGGAACTCCCACAAGTCCGGGGAGCTGTTTTTT,CASSPPPGNSHKSGELFF
TRBJ2-7,TRBV7-9,-,-,TGTGCCAGCAGTGGTTGGTACGAGCAGTACTTC,CASSGWYEQYF
TRBJ2-7,TRBV9,TRBD2,-,TGTGCCAGCAGCCTGGAGGGACTAGCGACCTACGAGCAGTACTTC,CASSLEGLATYEQYF
TRBJ2-7,TRBV25-1,TRBD2,-,TGTGCCAGCTATGCTAGCGGGGACTCCTACGAGCAGTACTTC,CASYASGDSYEQYF
TRBJ2-7,TRBV5-1,TRBD1,-,TGCGCCAGCAGCATGGGACAGGGGATGTCCTACGAGCAGTACTTC,CASSMGQGMSYEQYF
TRBJ2-2,TRBV6-4,TRBD1,few,TGTGCCAGCAGTGACCCTGGACAGGGAGGACCCGGGGAGCTGTTTTTT,CASSDPGQGGPGELFF
TRBJ1-2,TRBV6-1,-,-,TGTGCCAGCACGGGAGGCGGCTACACCTTC,CASTGGGYTF
TRBJ2-7,TRBV6-5,-,-,TGTGCCAGCAGTTTAGGGGATTTCTCCTACGAGCAGTACTTC,CASSLGDFSYEQYF
TRBJ2-3,TRBV28,-,-,TGTGCCAGCAGTTTAGAACTACCCACAGATACGCAGTATTTT,CASSLELPTDTQYF